This TCR beta chain was obtained from a study of Graves' ophthalmopathy and Graves' hyperthyroidism. Ophthalmopathic donors had moderate-to-severe activity, CAS ≥3 and NOSPECS ≥4, with disease that had lasted under 3 months. Physicians reached a diagnosis by relying on clinical symptoms, serum thyroxine, TRAb, thyroid ultrasound and orbital computed tomography. From fresh peripheral blood, 10 ml in volume, the PBMCs were obtained. This CDR3 is 14 amino acids long. Germline V gene sequence: CDR1 ENHRY, CDR2 SYGVKD. V shed 6 bases, J shed 6 bases, and the junction held 6 bases outside the gene matches. For repertoire sequencing, the TCR beta CDR3 regions were amplified from RNA transcripts. HTBI primers were employed in first-round RT-PCR, then a second-round multiplex PCR followed. Each CDR3 protein gets one entry after TCRdb re-called the multiplex PCR reads with MiXCR. Of more than 550,000 distinct CDR3 sequences listed, roughly 41% are singletons.

This receptor was identified in an adult man with Graves' ophthalmopathy. Sequencing was performed on peripheral blood. The rearrangement uses TRBV10-3 and TRBJ1-2; 11 bases map to TRBD1. This CDR3 is CAIRTGTGGDGYTF. DNA of the CDR3: TGTGCCATCAGGACCGGGACAGGGGGGGATGGCTACACCTTC.